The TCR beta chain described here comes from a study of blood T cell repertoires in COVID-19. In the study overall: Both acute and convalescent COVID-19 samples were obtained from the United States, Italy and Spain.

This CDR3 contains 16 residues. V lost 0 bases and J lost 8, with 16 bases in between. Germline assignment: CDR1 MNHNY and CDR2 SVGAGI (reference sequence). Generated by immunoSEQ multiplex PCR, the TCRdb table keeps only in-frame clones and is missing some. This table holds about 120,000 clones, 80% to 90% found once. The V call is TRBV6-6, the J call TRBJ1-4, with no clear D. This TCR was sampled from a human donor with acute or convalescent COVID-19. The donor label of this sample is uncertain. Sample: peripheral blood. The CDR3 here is CASSYSRGRGVEKLFF. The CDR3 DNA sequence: TGTGCCAGCAGTTACTCTCGAGGCCGGGGAGTGGAAAAACTGTTTTTT.